The 19 T cell receptor beta chains presented below share a single source sample, sequenced in a study of metastatic and nonmetastatic thyroid tumors (dated by TCRdb to the early 2020s). Before undergoing thyroid surgery, none of the patients had been given any kind of treatment. Library preparation employed PCR. Sequencing took place on an Illumina HiSeq 4000. TCRdb itself trimmed the public reads at Q25 with fastp, ran MiXCR and retained productive beta chains. Counted in this sample were some 15,000 clones; around 3.8% of them appeared once. The ten largest clones take up less than 25% of the sample. The specimen sequenced was tumor tissue. These receptors were collected from a female donor with papillary thyroid cancer or a benign thyroid nodule (not recorded which). Some clones in this sample may be carry-over from other donors' samples.

This rearrangement joins TRBV12-3 or TRBV12-4 to TRBJ2-4, with TRBD2 as a possible D gene (7 bases). The ends were cut back, 5 bases at V and 14 bases at J, with 19 bases in the middle. This CDR3 contains 13 residues. The CDR3 region has the DNA TGTGCCAGCAGTAAAATGAACGGGGGGCGAAAGTACTTC. Protein sequence: CASSKMNGGRKYF.

This clone showed up just a few times. V usage is TRBV28 and J usage is TRBJ2-1; 11 nucleotides align to TRBD2. The V segment lost 5 bases and the J segment 6 bases; nucleotides outside the gene matches: 6. Germline V gene data show CDR1 as MDHEN and CDR2 as SYDVKM. The CDR3 runs 15 residues. CDR3 in amino acids: CASSPLAGVINEQFF. DNA for the CDR3: TGTGCCAGCAGTCCACTAGCGGGAGTGATCAATGAGCAGTTCTTC.

By sample share, this clone is medium-sized. The chain is built from TRBV28 and TRBJ2-1; D is perhaps TRBD1 or TRBD2 (5 bases each). The CDR3 is made up of 17 amino acids. V lost 5 bases and J 4 bases, leaving 21 bases between the germline ends. Germline V gene sequence: CDR1 MDHEN, CDR2 SYDVKM. CDR3 sequence reads: CASSHTLGASGYNEQFF. Written as DNA, the CDR3 is TGTGCCAGCAGTCACACCCTGGGAGCTTCAGGGTACAATGAGCAGTTCTTC.

The sample holds a few counts of this clone. An end of the junction differs from the germline gene, which may be a read error. The rearrangement links TRBV7-9 to TRBJ2-3; perhaps TRBD2 as D (5 bases). The CDR3 length is 15 residues. Germline assignment: CDR1 SEHNR and CDR2 FQNEAQ (reference sequence). The CDR3 nucleotides are TGTTCCAGCATCTTACAGAGGGCTTTCACAGATACGCAGTATTTT. This encodes CSSILQRAFTDTQYF.

The table lists this clone with a few counts. The J gene is TRBJ2-2, the V gene TRBV19; D may match TRBD1 or TRBD2 (6 bases each). V was cut by 3 bases and J by 5 bases, with 13 bases left in between. The CDR3 consists of 15 residues. Per germline, CDR1 LNHDA and CDR2 SQIVND (reference sequence). The CDR3 here is CASSMEGVETGELFF. CDR3 bases: TGTGCCAGTAGTATGGAGGGGGTAGAAACCGGGGAGCTGTTTTTT.

This clone has more than one count but fewer than ten. The rearrangement uses TRBV6-5 and TRBJ2-7; D gene uncertain. Trimming stripped 2 bases from V and 4 bases from J, with 9 bases between. From germline, CDR1 is MNHEY and CDR2 SVGAGI. There are 13 residues in the CDR3. The CDR3 region is CASSYGPGYEQYF. The CDR3, as DNA: TGTGCCAGCAGTTACGGGCCCGGTTACGAGCAGTACTTC.

This clone was detected a few times. One end of the junction fails to match germline, which may point to a read error. The chain links TRBV28 to TRBJ1-2; D not certain. Germline assignment: CDR1 MDHEN and CDR2 SYDVKM. The CDR3 extends over 15 amino acids. CDR3 residues: CASILLGAEVYGYTF. DNA of the CDR3: TGTGCCAGCATTTTATTGGGCGCAGAAGTATATGGCTACACCTTC.

This clone was counted only a few times. The chain uses TRBV19 and TRBJ1-2; D may be TRBD1 (6 bases). This CDR3 has 15 amino acids. From germline, CDR1 is LNHDA and CDR2 SQIVND (reference sequence). The V and J ends lost 8 bases and 4 bases respectively, with 20 bases between them. The CDR3 nucleotides are TGTGCCAGTCATGCGCCGACAGGTCCGACCTATGGCTACACCTTC. Its translation is CASHAPTGPTYGYTF.

J is TRBJ2-3 and V is TRBV14; D possibly corresponds to TRBD1 (6 bases). The CDR3 is 15 residues long. The germline V gene has CDR1 SGHDN and CDR2 FVKESK. V was pared by 0 bases and J by 4 bases, with 11 bases between. The CDR3 bases are TGTGCCAGCAGCCAAGAGGGACACGGCGCAGATACGCAGTATTTT. It translates to CASSQEGHGADTQYF.

There are a few counts of this clone. V gene TRBV28 combines with J gene TRBJ2-7, with TRBD2 identical over 7 bases. CDR3 size: 13 residues. The germline V gene has CDR1 MDHEN and CDR2 SYDVKM. V dropped 10 bases and J dropped 3; count of bases not matched to a gene: 9. The CDR3 protein is CATRCGEGYEQYF. The CDR3 nucleotides read TGTGCCACCCGGTGTGGGGAGGGCTACGAGCAGTACTTC. Full variable domain (outside the CDR3, taken from reference TRBV28 and TRBJ2-7): DVKVTQSSRYLVKRTGEKVFLECVQDMDHENMFWYRQDPGLGLRLIYFSYDVKMKEKGDIPEGYSVSREKKERFSLILESASTNQTSMYLCATRCGEGYEQYFGPGTRLTVT.

This clone was observed a few times. The chain carries TRBV20-1 and TRBJ2-7, with TRBD2 identical over 8 bases. This CDR3 is 13 amino acids long. Losses at the gene ends were 1 base for V and 2 bases for J; bases not matched to a gene: 1. The germline V gene encodes CDR1 DFQATT and CDR2 SNEGSKA (reference sequence). The CDR3 bases are TGCAGTGCTAGAGGACTAGCGCCCTACGAGCAGTACTTC. Protein product: CSARGLAPYEQYF.

The V call is TRBV6-5, the J call TRBJ2-7; D is ambiguous. Germline V lookup: CDR1 MNHEY, CDR2 SVGAGI. This CDR3 comprises 12 residues. Trimming took off 1 base at V and 5 bases at J, with 6 bases between the two ends. CDR3 DNA sequence: TGTGCCAGCAGTTACTTGGGTAACGAGCAGTACGTC. Its protein product is CASSYLGNEQYV.

This clone was seen more than once but under ten times. The chain recombines TRBV7-9 with TRBJ2-7; TRBD2 aligns across 9 bases. Trimming cost V 5 bases and J 4 bases; bases outside gene matches: 12. The germline V gene encodes CDR1 SEHNR and CDR2 FQNEAQ (reference sequence). The CDR3 sequence is 16 residues long. CDR3 protein: CASSAPSGMSRYEQYF. DNA of the CDR3: TGTGCCAGCAGCGCGCCTAGCGGGATGTCCCGTTACGAGCAGTACTTC.

The V and J genes are TRBV6-5 and TRBJ1-1; D unclear. V lost 5 bases, J lost 1 base, and 8 bases lay in between. The CDR3 loop spans 13 amino acids. Germline V gives CDR1 MNHEY, CDR2 SVGAGI. The CDR3 here is CASSHGQNTEAFF. CDR3 in DNA: TGTGCCAGCAGTCACGGGCAGAACACTGAAGCTTTCTTT.

The rearrangement links TRBV6-5 to TRBJ1-3; D gene unclear. CDR1 and CDR2 from the germline V gene are MNHEY and SVGAGI. This CDR3 is built from 15 residues. V was cut by 4 bases and J by 9 bases, with 19 bases left in between. In DNA form, the CDR3 reads TGTGCCAGCAGTTCAACCGGGTCACACCAGAGCACCATATATTTT. It yields the protein CASSSTGSHQSTIYF.

In this sample, this clone turned up a few times. The V and J genes are TRBV7-9 and TRBJ1-5; 8 bases line up with TRBD1. Germline lookup yields CDR1 SEHNR and CDR2 FQNEAQ (reference sequence). V shed 5 bases, J shed 7 bases, and the junction held 13 bases outside the gene matches. This CDR3 has 16 residues. CDR3 DNA: TGTGCCAGCAGCACTTCAACAGGGGGTTTCGAACAGCCCCAGCATTTT. Amino acid sequence: CASSTSTGGFEQPQHF.

The table lists this clone with a few counts. The gene calls are TRBV11-3 and TRBJ2-1, with TRBD2 as a possible D gene (7 bases). Germline CDR1 SGHNT, CDR2 YENEEA. The V end was cut by 5 bases, the J end by 7 bases, with 18 bases between. The CDR3 runs 15 residues. The CDR3 here is CASSQDGGRWNEQFF. The CDR3 DNA follows: TGTGCCAGCAGCCAAGACGGGGGGCGGTGGAATGAGCAGTTCTTC.

The DNA of the CDR3 is TGTGCCAGCAGTTACTCTGGACAGGTCTATGGCTACACCTTC. Encoded protein: CASSYSGQVYGYTF. The chain couples TRBV6-5 to TRBJ1-2; 7 nucleotides align to TRBD1. The CDR3 is 14 residues long. The J segment lost 4 bases and the V segment lost 0 bases, leaving 2 bases of the junction unmatched. Per germline, CDR1 MNHEY and CDR2 SVGAGI.

This clone occurred a few times. This chain connects TRBV7-9 to TRBJ2-7, with a tentative D call TRBD1 (6 bases). Germline CDR1 is SEHNR and CDR2 is FQNEAQ (reference sequence). Trimming took 5 bases from V and 4 from J, leaving 15 bases between them. The CDR3 spans 14 residues. In DNA form, the CDR3 reads TGTGCCAGCAGCAAACCCGGGACACCTTACGAGCAGTACTTC. It yields the protein CASSKPGTPYEQYF.